The next 30 T cell receptor beta chains were all read from a single sample in a study of blood T cell repertoires in COVID-19. Assay: immunoSEQ multiplex PCR; the TCRdb copy retains only in-frame clones and omits some. The sample records around 200,000 clones, 87% being singletons. Specimen: peripheral blood. The receptors stem from a woman younger than 30 who had recovered from COVID-19.

The chain has TRBV5-8 and TRBJ2-2; no firm D call. Per the germline V gene, CDR1 is SGHTS and CDR2 is YDEGEE. Trimming took off 2 bases at V and 10 bases at J, with 18 bases between the two ends. The CDR3 sequence is 15 residues long. CDR3 in amino acids: CASSFGTGHLEELFF. CDR3 in DNA: TGTGCCAGCAGCTTTGGTACTGGCCACCTAGAGGAGCTGTTTTTT. The full variable domain, rest sourced from reference TRBV5-8 and TRBJ2-2, is EAGVTQSPTHLIKTRGQQATLRCSPISGHTSVYWYQQALGLGLQFLLWYDEGEERNRGNFPPRFSGRQFPNYSSELNVNALELEDSALYLCASSFGTGHLEELFFGEGSRLTVL.

This chain links TRBV7-9 with TRBJ1-2; 10 bases match TRBD1. The CDR3 is made up of 15 amino acids. The germline V gene has CDR1 SEHNR and CDR2 FQNEAQ (reference sequence). The J segment lost 3 bases and the V segment lost 1 base, leaving 2 bases of the junction unmatched. Here the CDR3 DNA reads TGTGCCAGCAGCTTAGGACAGGGGGCTTACTATGGCTACACCTTC. Its translation: CASSLGQGAYYGYTF.

The chain joins TRBV6-5 to TRBJ2-1; D is unclear. Germline CDR1 and CDR2: MNHEY and SVGAGI. This CDR3 comprises 13 residues. Deletions cut 3 bases from V and 10 bases from J, with 13 bases between. The CDR3 DNA reads as TGTGCCAGCAGTTATAAACTATCTGGAGAGCAGTTCTTC. Its translation: CASSYKLSGEQFF.

V gene TRBV5-6 combines with J gene TRBJ2-5, with D possibly TRBD2 on 5 matching bases. Germline-derived CDR1 and CDR2 are SGHDT and YYEEEE. The V end was cut by 0 bases, the J end by 5 bases, with 8 bases between. The length of the CDR3 is 13 residues. CDR3 in amino acids: CASSLDRGETQYF. The CDR3 DNA sequence: TGTGCCAGCAGCTTGGACCGCGGGGAGACCCAGTACTTC.

V and J are TRBV7-9 and TRBJ1-2; D perhaps matches TRBD1 (6 bases). The germline V gene has CDR1 SEHNR and CDR2 FQNEAQ (reference sequence). This CDR3 is 13 amino acids long. V shed 5 bases and J shed 8 bases, with 15 bases lying between them. The DNA of the CDR3 is TGTGCCAGCAGCCCTTCCTTCGGACAGGGCTACACCTTC. Amino acids: CASSPSFGQGYTF.

V gene TRBV27 combines with J gene TRBJ2-6; D is unresolved. Per germline, CDR1 MNHEY and CDR2 SMNVEV (reference sequence). Between the trimmed V and J ends, which lost 6 bases and 3 bases, there was a span of 15 bases. The CDR3 consists of 16 residues. CDR3 in amino acids: CASSKIKALGANVLTF. The CDR3 nucleotides are TGTGCCAGCAGCAAGATCAAAGCCCTTGGGGCCAACGTCCTGACTTTC. The whole variable domain, remainder taken from reference TRBV27 and TRBJ2-6, is EAQVTQNPRYLITVTGKKLTVTCSQNMNHEYMSWYRQDPGLGLRQIYYSMNVEVTDKGDVPEGYKVSRKEKRNFPLILESPSPNQTSLYFCASSKIKALGANVLTFGAGSRLTVL.

This clone was picked up a small number of times. This chain joins TRBV11-3 and TRBJ2-1, with D unresolved. Germline assignment: CDR1 SGHNT and CDR2 YENEEA. Trimming took 3 bases from V and 0 from J, leaving 9 bases between them. This CDR3 has 15 amino acids. The CDR3 bases are TGTGCCAGCAGCTTGGGCGCCAGCTCCTACAATGAGCAGTTCTTC. Translated: CASSLGASSYNEQFF.

The chain carries TRBV6-2 or TRBV6-3 and TRBJ2-3; D ambiguous. CDR3 length: 16 residues. V was clipped by 0 bases and J by 4 bases, with 14 bases between them. In germline, CDR1 is MNHEY, CDR2 SVGEGT. The DNA for the CDR3 is TGTGCCAGCAGTTACTCGAGTAGACAAAGGTCAGATACGCAGTATTTT. Translation: CASSYSSRQRSDTQYF.

V gene TRBV4-3 combines with J gene TRBJ1-1; tentative D call: TRBD1 (5 bases). Trimming stripped 1 base from V and 5 bases from J, with 20 bases between. Germline CDR1 is LGHNA and CDR2 is YSLEER. CDR3 length: 17 amino acids. CDR3 in DNA: TGCGCCAGCAGCCAAGTAGTTTTAAGGGGAAGTAGGACTGAAGCTTTCTTT. Its protein is CASSQVVLRGSRTEAFF.

The chain joins TRBV4-1 to TRBJ1-1, with TRBD1 matching 7 bases. Germline CDR1 and CDR2: MGHRA and YSYEKL. This CDR3 is 14 amino acids long. Trimming cost V 6 bases and J 1 base; bases outside gene matches: 5. Here the CDR3 reads CASRPGQPNTEAFF. In DNA, the CDR3 is TGCGCCAGCAGACCGGGACAGCCGAACACTGAAGCTTTCTTT.

The V call is TRBV9, the J call TRBJ2-1; possible D gene TRBD2, 7 bases. Per germline, CDR1 SGDLS and CDR2 YYNGEE. V was cut by 3 bases and J by 8 bases, with 21 bases left in between. The CDR3 totals 16 residues. The CDR3 spells CASSAPQNWGGDEQFF. The CDR3 DNA sequence: TGTGCCAGCAGCGCACCACAAAATTGGGGGGGCGATGAGCAGTTCTTC.

This clone was seen a single time. The rearrangement links TRBV4-3 to TRBJ2-1; 9 bases are shared with TRBD2. J gave up 3 bases and V 6 bases, and 9 bases lay outside the gene matches. The CDR3 is 16 amino acids. The germline CDR1 and CDR2 sequences are LGHNA and YSLEER. DNA for the CDR3: TGCGCCAGCAGTCATCCGACTAGCGGAGTCTACAATGAGCAGTTCTTC. Its protein product is CASSHPTSGVYNEQFF.

This clone was recorded only once. The rearrangement links TRBV7-6 to TRBJ2-7; TRBD2 matches at 13 bases. V shed 5 bases and J 2 bases; nucleotides not matched to a gene: 3. The CDR3 extends over 15 amino acids. The germline CDR1 and CDR2 sequences are SGHVS and FNYEAQ. The CDR3 DNA reads as TGTGCCAGCAGCCTCGGACTAGCGGGAGCCTACGAGCAGTACTTC. Translated: CASSLGLAGAYEQYF.

The chain carries TRBV29-1 and TRBJ2-7, with 8 bases identical to TRBD1. Germline CDR1 reads SQVTM; CDR2 reads ANQGSEA. V trimming: 5 bases; J trimming: 2 bases; junction bases outside the gene matches: 8. The CDR3 extends over 14 amino acids. As DNA, the CDR3 is TGCAGCGTTCGAGCCGGGACAGGAACCTACGAGCAGTACTTC. Its protein product is CSVRAGTGTYEQYF.

This clone was recorded only once. V is TRBV19 and J is TRBJ1-3; tentative D call: TRBD1 (6 bases). The germline V gene has CDR1 LNHDA and CDR2 SQIVND (reference sequence). The CDR3 is made up of 16 amino acids. Trimming removed 3 bases from V and 0 bases from J, with 12 bases in between. CDR3 DNA: TGTGCCAGTAGTATGGACAGCTACAACTCTGGAAACACCATATATTTT. Translated: CASSMDSYNSGNTIYF.

The gene calls are TRBV30 and TRBJ2-3, with 11 bases matching TRBD2. The germline CDR1 and CDR2 sequences are GTSNPN and SVGIG (reference sequence). V trimming: 3 bases; J trimming: 0 bases; junction bases outside the gene matches: 8. This CDR3 has 17 residues. CDR3: CAWRDIAGGLSTDTQYF. As DNA, the CDR3 is TGTGCCTGGAGAGATATAGCGGGAGGGCTCAGCACAGATACGCAGTATTTT.

V and J are TRBV7-2 and TRBJ2-3; a possible D gene is TRBD2 (6 bases). The germline V gene has CDR1 SGHTA and CDR2 FQGNSA. The CDR3 runs to 15 residues. V dropped 5 bases and J dropped 0 bases, with 12 bases sitting between them. In DNA form, the CDR3 reads TGTGCCAGCAGCCTACGGGAGCCAAGCACAGATACGCAGTATTTT. Translating it yields CASSLREPSTDTQYF.

The V and J genes are TRBV4-2 and TRBJ2-3; possibly TRBD2 for D (6 bases). Germline V lookup: CDR1 LGHNA, CDR2 YNFKEQ. This CDR3 has 16 amino acids. V gave up 0 bases and J gave up 3 bases, with 13 bases separating them. The CDR3 loop reads CASSQELSSVTDTQYF. As DNA, the CDR3 is TGTGCCAGCAGCCAAGAATTGTCTAGCGTTACAGATACGCAGTATTTT.

This sequence joins TRBV7-9 and TRBJ2-1; unclear D gene. Germline CDR1 is SEHNR and CDR2 is FQNEAQ (reference sequence). V was cut by 3 bases and J by 2 bases, with 8 bases left in between. The CDR3 consists of 14 residues. The CDR3 spells CASSFQATYNEQFF. Here the CDR3 DNA reads TGTGCCAGCAGCTTTCAGGCTACCTACAATGAGCAGTTCTTC.

This clone turned up a few times. The chain has TRBV5-1 and TRBJ1-1, with 7 bases lining up with TRBD1. CDR1 is SGHRS, CDR2 YFSETQ, per germline. The CDR3 loop spans 14 amino acids. V shed 9 bases and J 1 base; nucleotides not matched to a gene: 9. The CDR3 loop is CATSQGGPNTEAFF. CDR3 DNA sequence: TGCGCCACCTCCCAGGGGGGCCCGAACACTGAAGCTTTCTTT.

V gene TRBV2 combines with J gene TRBJ2-3; TRBD2 aligns across 10 bases. V lost 8 bases, J lost 0 bases, and 5 bases stayed unmatched. In germline, CDR1 is SNHLY, CDR2 FYNNEI. The CDR3 is 15 amino acids. Here the CDR3 DNA reads TGTGCCAGCGCCGGGACTAGCGTTAGCACAGATACGCAGTATTTT. Its protein is CASAGTSVSTDTQYF.

This clone was picked up a small number of times. The V and J genes are TRBV10-1 and TRBJ2-7, with 10 bases lining up with TRBD1. With V trimmed by 0 bases and J by 3 bases, 2 bases remained unmatched. This CDR3 comprises 15 residues. Germline CDR1 and CDR2: WNHNN and SYGVQD (reference sequence). CDR3 DNA: TGCGCCAGCAGTGAGTCGGGACAGGGGCTCTACGAGCAGTACTTC. As protein: CASSESGQGLYEQYF.

J is TRBJ1-2 and V is TRBV18; tentatively, D is TRBD1 (5 bases). With 2 bases removed from V and 6 bases from J, the gap between germline ends came to 10 bases. Germline V gene sequence: CDR1 KGHSH, CDR2 LQKENI. The CDR3 is made up of 13 amino acids. The CDR3 bases are TGTGCCAGCTCACCAGGGGGAGGCCATGGCTACACCTTC. Its translation: CASSPGGGHGYTF.

This clone was observed a single time. The chain employs TRBV7-5 and TRBJ2-3; the listed D gene, TRBD2, was not tested against the DNA. TRBV7-5 is a pseudogene locus. This CDR3 comprises 13 residues. CDR3 DNA: TGTGTCAGAAGCTTACCACTCACAGATACGCAGTATTTT. Encoded protein: CVRSLPLTDTQYF.

This clone was observed once. CDR3 sequence (DNA): TGTGCCAGCAGCAAACATCAGGGATCGTCCTATGGCTACACCTTC. This encodes CASSKHQGSSYGYTF. The chain is built from TRBV27 and TRBJ1-2, with D tentatively TRBD1 (5 bases). Germline lookup yields CDR1 MNHEY and CDR2 SMNVEV (reference sequence). Trimming pared 6 bases from V and 4 bases from J, leaving 18 bases between. This CDR3 has 15 amino acids.

The chain couples TRBV10-2 to TRBJ2-3, with TRBD2 identical over 11 bases. Trimming removed 8 bases from V and 2 bases from J; junction bases left unmatched: 3. The CDR3 totals 14 residues. Per the germline V gene, CDR1 is WSHSY and CDR2 is SAAADI. The CDR3 sequence: CASGGLADTDTQYF. CDR3 bases: TGCGCCAGCGGGGGACTAGCGGACACAGATACGCAGTATTTT.

A single count supports this clone. This chain uses TRBV30 with TRBJ2-2; D is uncertain. This CDR3 region has 14 residues. The V end lost 4 bases, the J end lost 0 bases, and 9 bases lay between the germline ends. Germline V lookup: CDR1 GTSNPN, CDR2 SVGIG (reference sequence). CDR3 in DNA: TGTGCCTGGAATCGCGGTACGAACACCGGGGAGCTGTTTTTT. Residues: CAWNRGTNTGELFF.

The chain is built from TRBV5-1 and TRBJ1-2; 9 bases align to TRBD1. The CDR3 runs to 15 residues. After removal of 0 bases from V and 6 bases from J, the junction contained 6 bases not matched to a gene. Per germline, CDR1 SGHRS and CDR2 YFSETQ. The CDR3 loop reads CASSLGDRVGNGYTF. CDR3 sequence (DNA): TGCGCCAGCAGCTTGGGGGACAGGGTAGGAAATGGCTACACCTTC. Variable domain in full (rest from reference TRBV5-1 and TRBJ1-2): KAGVTQTPRYLIKTRGQQVTLSCSPISGHRSVSWYQQTPGQGLQFLFEYFSETQRNKGNFPGRFSGRQFSNSRSEMNVSTLELGDSALYLCASSLGDRVGNGYTFGSGTRLTVV.

The chain combines TRBV13 with TRBJ1-2, with 7 bases lining up with TRBD1. V shed 0 bases and J 6 bases; nucleotides not matched to a gene: 7. The CDR3 is made up of 15 amino acids. The germline V gene encodes CDR1 PRHDT and CDR2 FYEKMQ (reference sequence). The CDR3 protein is CASSLGRQGGHGYTF. The DNA for the CDR3 is TGTGCCAGCAGCTTAGGCAGACAGGGCGGCCATGGCTACACCTTC.

The rearrangement uses TRBV5-1 and TRBJ2-6; 9 positions agree with TRBD1. This CDR3 spans 18 amino acids. Germline values: CDR1 SGHRS, CDR2 YFSETQ. Germline trimming cut 1 base from V and 2 bases from J; bases unmatched to any gene: 7. The CDR3 region is CASSLTTGGYTGANVLTF. The CDR3 DNA reads TGCGCCAGCAGCTTGACCACAGGGGGCTATACTGGGGCCAACGTCCTGACTTTC.